These 4 T cell receptor beta chains came from one sample sequenced in a study of blood T cell repertoires in COVID-19. Some clones are missing from TCRdb's copy, which holds only in-frame ones; the method was immunoSEQ multiplex PCR. In the table there are roughly 100,000 clones, 88% of which are singletons. Sequenced: peripheral blood. Receptors originate from an elderly man with acute or convalescent COVID-19.

This chain uses TRBV5-1 with TRBJ1-2; 8 nucleotides line up with TRBD1. Germline V gene data show CDR1 as SGHRS and CDR2 as YFSETQ. The CDR3 is 14 amino acids. After removal of 4 bases from V and 4 bases from J, the junction contained 6 bases not matched to a gene. The CDR3 DNA is TGCGCCAGCAGCGCATCAGGGGGCGCCTATGGCTACACCTTC. Translated: CASSASGGAYGYTF.

As regards this clone: The same CDR3 is also encoded by other DNA sequences in this sample. J is TRBJ1-1 and V is TRBV18, with 9 bases identical to TRBD1. V shed 3 bases, J shed 3 bases, and the junction held 2 bases outside the gene matches. Germline values: CDR1 KGHSH, CDR2 LQKENI. The CDR3 has 14 amino acids. CDR3 in DNA: TGTGCCAGCTCACCGGGACAGGGTTACACTGAAGCTTTCTTT. Translated, it gives CASSPGQGYTEAFF.

CDR3 protein: CAIKPGQISGNTIYF. DNA of the CDR3: TGTGCCATCAAACCGGGACAGATCTCTGGAAACACCATATATTTT. V gene TRBV10-3 combines with J gene TRBJ1-3; 7 nucleotides line up with TRBD1. V gave up 7 bases and J gave up 0 bases; unmatched junction bases: 6. There are 15 residues in the CDR3. Germline assignment: CDR1 ENHRY and CDR2 SYGVKD.

This rearrangement joins TRBV2 to TRBJ1-6; no clear D. There are 15 residues in the CDR3. Trimming took 4 bases from V and 13 from J, leaving 20 bases between them. Per the germline V gene, CDR1 is SNHLY and CDR2 is FYNNEI. In DNA form, the CDR3 reads TGTGCCAGCAGTGGGGTAGGGCCGGCGGGTGGGCCCCTCCACTTT. Translation: CASSGVGPAGGPLHF. The variable domain in full, completed from reference TRBV2 and TRBJ1-6, reads EPEVTQTPSHQVTQMGQEVILRCVPISNHLYFYWYRQILGQKVEFLVSFYNNEISEKSEIFDDQFSVERPDGSNFTLKIRSTKLEDSAMYFCASSGVGPAGGPLHFGNGTRLTVT.